The present TCR beta chain was sequenced within a study of shared clonotypes between healthy human individuals. Whole-study findings and limits: The four-donor shared clonotypes exceeded non-shared clonotypes in generation probability, with non-shared ones scoring lower. Researchers sampled blood only, noting tissue repertoires likely differ.

Libraries were prepared by immunoSEQ multiplex PCR; TCRdb keeps only in-frame clonotypes and omits some of them. The sample holds about 2.1 million clones; more than 85% are singletons and the top ten take under 2%. Of note for this clone: Its antigen remains unidentified.

The CDR3 is made up of 14 amino acids. CD45RO negativity and positive selection for CCR7 defined naive CD8 cells, a population that excluded terminally differentiated effector memory CD45RA+ cells. Material for sequencing was naive CD8+ T cells from PBMCs. The chain has TRBV21-1 and TRBJ1-1. TRBV21-1 is described as a pseudogene. The clonotype originates from a man between 18 and 35 years old in good health. Some clones in this sample may be carry-over from other donors' samples. As DNA, the CDR3 is TGTGCCAGCGGGAACACGGTCGAGGGCACTGAAGCTTTCTTT. Its protein product is CASGNTVEGTEAFF.